The 28 T cell receptor beta chains in this list originate from one sample, sequenced in a study of vaccination and CD4 T cells after COVID-19. Treatment here: roughly 11-day PBMC culture with coronavirus spike peptide pools or control peptides (ViraFEST assay). Sequenced with the Oncomine TCR Beta short-read assay was DNA taken from cultured CD4+ T cells. TCRdb used MiXCR to reprocess the PCR reads, holding one entry per CDR3 protein. The sample has around 19,000 distinct CDR3 sequences, approximately 50% seen once. These receptors have no known antigen. The sample was CD4+ T cells from blood, cultured in vitro. All receptors derive from a human donor who had recovered from COVID-19.

This clonotype was seen a handful of times. The chain recombines TRBV30 with TRBJ2-5, with D perhaps matching TRBD1 (5 bases). Per the germline V gene, CDR1 is GTSNPN and CDR2 is SVGIG (reference sequence). CDR3 size: 13 residues. V lost 8 bases, J lost 1 base, and 14 bases lay in between. CDR3: CAGNTGRQETQYF. The CDR3 DNA reads TGTGCCGGGAATACAGGTCGCCAAGAGACCCAGTACTTC.

The rearrangement links TRBV28 to TRBJ1-4; weak D call: TRBD1 (5 bases). Trimming removed 2 bases from V and 7 bases from J, with 14 bases in between. Germline loops: CDR1 MDHEN, CDR2 SYDVKM. The CDR3 runs to 15 residues. CDR3 residues: CASSLPVGVREKLFF. CDR3 coding DNA: TGTGCCAGCAGTTTACCAGTAGGGGTGCGTGAAAAACTGTTTTTT.

The chain has TRBV4-2 and TRBJ1-5; the match to TRBD1 covers 11 bases. The J segment lost 7 bases and the V segment lost 3 bases, leaving 2 bases of the junction unmatched. From germline, CDR1 is LGHNA and CDR2 YNFKEQ. This CDR3 spans 14 amino acids. The CDR3: CASSQGTGGQPQHF. CDR3 coding DNA: TGTGCCAGCAGCCAGGGGACAGGGGGGCAGCCCCAGCATTTT.

This chain uses TRBV20-1 with TRBJ1-2, with 9 bases lining up with TRBD1. Germline V gene lookup returns CDR1 DFQATT and CDR2 SNEGSKA (reference sequence). The CDR3 loop spans 14 amino acids. J gave up 4 bases and V 2 bases, and 5 bases lay outside the gene matches. CDR3 bases: TGCAGTGCTAGACTGACAGGGGGGGGCTATGGCTACACCTTC. It encodes CSARLTGGGYGYTF.

CDR3 residues: CSAYNRWTDLNYGYTF. The CDR3 region has the DNA TGCAGTGCATACAACCGATGGACAGACCTTAACTATGGCTACACCTTC. The chain combines TRBV20-1 with TRBJ1-2; D is possibly TRBD1 (6 bases). The germline gives CDR1 DFQATT, CDR2 SNEGSKA (reference sequence). The CDR3 loop spans 16 amino acids. Trimming stripped 6 bases from V and 1 base from J, with 21 bases between.

This clonotype turned up a few times. The V gene is TRBV19, the J gene TRBJ1-2, with D perhaps matching TRBD1 (5 bases). Germline values: CDR1 LNHDA, CDR2 SQIVND (reference sequence). The V gene lost 5 bases and the J gene lost 4 bases, with 14 bases spanning the gap. CDR3 size: 14 residues. The CDR3 bases are TGTGCCAGTAGTCAAACAGGATTCTCCTATGGCTACACCTTC. This codes for CASSQTGFSYGYTF.

This sequence joins TRBV7-2 and TRBJ2-1; maybe TRBD2 (7 bases). Between the trimmed V and J ends, which lost 2 bases and 8 bases, there was a span of 10 bases. The germline V gene encodes CDR1 SGHTA and CDR2 FQGNSA. CDR3 length: 13 residues. In nucleotides, the CDR3 is TGTGCCAGCAGCTTAAGGGGGGGAGATGAGCAGTTCTTC. Residues: CASSLRGGDEQFF.

This clonotype has a handful of counts. This sequence joins TRBV20-1 and TRBJ2-1, with D hard to call. V lost 0 bases and J lost 12, with 15 bases in between. This CDR3 region has 13 residues. The germline V gene encodes CDR1 DFQATT and CDR2 SNEGSKA (reference sequence). The CDR3 nucleotides read TGCAGTGCTAGAGACGTCCGCGCATTGGGGCAGTTCTTC. As protein: CSARDVRALGQFF.

The rearrangement joins TRBV7-2 to TRBJ1-1, with 9 bases lining up with TRBD1. The CDR3 covers 14 residues. Germline loops: CDR1 SGHTA, CDR2 FQGNSA. V trimming: 7 bases; J trimming: 5 bases; junction bases outside the gene matches: 8. CDR3 amino acids: CASIQGTGRTEAFF. In DNA, the CDR3 is TGTGCCAGCATCCAAGGGACAGGGAGGACTGAAGCTTTCTTT.

About this clonotype itself: The junction shows a germline mismatch at one end, possibly a read error. The rearrangement joins TRBV27 to TRBJ1-5; TRBD1 agrees at 7 bases. This CDR3 spans 14 amino acids. Germline CDR1 and CDR2: MNHEY and SMNVEV (reference sequence). The CDR3 is CASRLTGPGQSQHF. The CDR3 bases are TGTGCCAGCAGATTGACAGGGCCTGGTCAGTCCCAGCATTTT.

The chain combines TRBV20-1 with TRBJ2-3; the D is unclear. In germline, CDR1 is DFQATT, CDR2 SNEGSKA (reference sequence). V gave up 3 bases and J gave up 2 bases, with 9 bases separating them. This CDR3 is built from 13 residues. The CDR3 region has the DNA TGCAGTGCTAGGCCAACCCTCACAGATACGCAGTATTTT. Its translation: CSARPTLTDTQYF.

A few counts support this clonotype. The chain carries TRBV19 and TRBJ1-1; the D gene is possibly TRBD1 (5 bases). CDR1 is LNHDA and CDR2 is SQIVND in the germline V gene (reference sequence). V lost 3 bases to trimming and J lost 4 bases, with 9 bases between them. This CDR3 has 13 residues. CDR3 protein: CASSIGGGTEAFF. The CDR3 DNA reads TGTGCCAGTAGTATTGGGGGGGGCACTGAAGCTTTCTTT.

The gene calls are TRBV7-2 and TRBJ2-4, with 11 bases fitting TRBD2. V lost 5 bases, J lost 0 bases, and 9 bases stayed unmatched. This CDR3 spans 18 amino acids. Germline CDR1 reads SGHTA; CDR2 reads FQGNSA. As DNA, the CDR3 is TGTGCCAGCAGCGCTGGACGACTAGCGGGACTAGCCAAAAACATTCAGTACTTC. Protein product: CASSAGRLAGLAKNIQYF.

This rearrangement joins TRBV20-1 to TRBJ2-1, with unresolved D. Trimming left V 5 bases short and J 3 bases short, with 8 bases between. The CDR3 is made up of 12 amino acids. From germline, CDR1 is DFQATT and CDR2 SNEGSKA (reference sequence). CDR3 sequence reads: CSAHNNYNEQFF. The CDR3 DNA reads TGCAGTGCTCATAATAACTACAATGAGCAGTTCTTC.

The rearrangement links TRBV5-1 to TRBJ1-2; 9 bases are a match to TRBD1. Germline V gives CDR1 SGHRS, CDR2 YFSETQ. The CDR3 runs 13 residues. The J segment lost 4 bases and the V segment lost 4 bases, leaving 2 bases of the junction unmatched. The CDR3 loop is CASSEGQGYGYTF. DNA of the CDR3: TGCGCCAGCAGCGAGGGACAGGGCTATGGCTACACCTTC.

This chain uses TRBV5-8 with TRBJ1-5; D is ambiguous. Trimming removed 3 bases from V and 5 bases from J, with 15 bases in between. Germline loops: CDR1 SGHTS, CDR2 YDEGEE. The CDR3 is 15 residues long. The CDR3 reads CASSSGVNSDQPQHF. DNA of the CDR3: TGTGCCAGCAGCTCCGGCGTGAACTCCGATCAGCCCCAGCATTTT.

This clonotype was observed a few times. This chain connects TRBV7-8 to TRBJ1-1, with no clear D. From germline, CDR1 is SGHVS and CDR2 FQNEAQ. This CDR3 is built from 13 residues. V was shortened by 5 bases and J by 1 base, with 8 bases between the two germline ends. CDR3 bases: TGTGCCAGCAGCGCCCGGGAGAACACTGAAGCTTTCTTT. It encodes CASSARENTEAFF.

The chain joins TRBV20-1 to TRBJ1-2; no definite D call. This CDR3 comprises 12 residues. The V gene lost 5 bases and the J gene lost 5 bases, with 12 bases spanning the gap. Per the germline V gene, CDR1 is DFQATT and CDR2 is SNEGSKA (reference sequence). This CDR3 reads CSAYSGTYGYTF. The DNA of the CDR3 is TGCAGTGCTTACAGCGGAACTTATGGCTACACCTTC.

This chain uses TRBV5-6 with TRBJ1-2; a possible D gene is TRBD1 (5 bases). Trimming stripped 4 bases from V and 3 bases from J, with 10 bases between. This CDR3 is 13 amino acids long. CDR1 is SGHDT and CDR2 is YYEEEE in the germline V gene. This CDR3 reads CASSPARDYGYTF. The CDR3 DNA sequence: TGTGCCAGCAGCCCAGCCAGGGACTATGGCTACACCTTC.

The V gene is TRBV9, the J gene TRBJ1-6; D is perhaps TRBD1 (6 bases). V gave up 0 bases and J gave up 10 bases, with 14 bases separating them. The germline V gene encodes CDR1 SGDLS and CDR2 YYNGEE. The CDR3 sequence is 15 residues long. CDR3 sequence reads: CASSVGSGGASPLHF. The CDR3 DNA reads as TGTGCCAGCAGCGTAGGATCGGGGGGGGCCTCACCCCTCCACTTT.

The chain links TRBV20-1 to TRBJ2-5, with TRBD1 as a possible D gene (6 bases). V was shortened by 5 bases and J by 5 bases, with 21 bases between the two germline ends. CDR3 length: 15 residues. Germline V gene sequence: CDR1 DFQATT, CDR2 SNEGSKA (reference sequence). CDR3 bases: TGCAGTGCTGACGACGCGATACAGGGCCGGGAGACCCAGTACTTC. It translates to CSADDAIQGRETQYF.

The DNA for the CDR3 is TGCAGTGCTCCCGGACAGGGGGCGCGGGACGAGCAGTACTTC. Translating gives CSAPGQGARDEQYF. The chain is built from TRBV20-1 and TRBJ2-7, with 11 bases fitting TRBD1. The CDR3 has 14 amino acids. The V segment lost 5 bases and the J segment 5 bases; nucleotides outside the gene matches: 8. Germline values: CDR1 DFQATT, CDR2 SNEGSKA (reference sequence).

Only a few counts were recorded for this clonotype. The rearrangement uses TRBV7-2 and TRBJ2-3; a weak D match, TRBD2 (6 bases). This CDR3 is built from 15 residues. Germline V lookup: CDR1 SGHTA, CDR2 FQGNSA. V was pared by 1 base and J by 1 base, with 9 bases between. The DNA of the CDR3 is TGTGCCAGCAGCTTAGAGGCTAGCGGCACAGATACGCAGTATTTT. Protein: CASSLEASGTDTQYF.

The chain couples TRBV4-3 to TRBJ1-1; 10 bases align to TRBD1. The CDR3 has 14 residues. Germline V lookup: CDR1 LGHNA, CDR2 YSLEER. Trimming cost V 5 bases and J 5 bases; bases outside gene matches: 5. Here the CDR3 DNA reads TGCGCCAGCAGCTGGGACAGGGGTGTAACTGAAGCTTTCTTT. It encodes CASSWDRGVTEAFF.

This clonotype has more than one count but fewer than ten. This sequence joins TRBV6-2 or TRBV6-3 and TRBJ2-7; 10 bases map to TRBD2. Germline V CDR1 and CDR2: MNHEY, SVGEGT. The CDR3 sequence is 14 residues long. The trim removed 8 bases at V and 3 bases at J, leaving 7 bases unmatched. CDR3 region: CASGALAGDYEQYF. CDR3 coding DNA: TGTGCCAGCGGGGCCCTAGCGGGAGACTACGAGCAGTACTTC.

The V and J genes are TRBV2 and TRBJ1-4; D is uncertain. V shed 4 bases and J shed 10 bases, with 16 bases lying between them. This CDR3 spans 14 amino acids. Germline loops: CDR1 SNHLY, CDR2 FYNNEI. The CDR3 spells CASSGISGVGKLFF. The CDR3, as DNA: TGTGCCAGCAGTGGAATCTCGGGAGTAGGAAAACTGTTTTTT.

V is TRBV7-2 and J is TRBJ2-3; D call uncertain. Germline loops: CDR1 SGHTA, CDR2 FQGNSA. The CDR3 runs to 16 residues. V was cut by 5 bases and J by 7 bases, with 22 bases left in between. Here the CDR3 reads CASSLAPASGPYTQYF. The CDR3 DNA reads TGTGCCAGCAGCCTGGCTCCCGCCTCCGGTCCCTATACGCAGTATTTT. The full variable domain, in which reference TRBV7-2 and TRBJ2-3 provide the parts outside the CDR3, is GAGVSQSPSNKVTEKGKDVELRCDPISGHTALYWYRQSLGQGLEFLIYFQGNSAPDKSGLPSDRFSAERTGGSVSTLTIQRTQQEDSAVYLCASSLAPASGPYTQYFGPGTRLTVL.

J is TRBJ1-2 and V is TRBV10-3; D is uncertain. Germline-derived CDR1 and CDR2 are ENHRY and SYGVKD. The CDR3 loop spans 13 amino acids. Trimming shortened V by 6 bases and J by 8 bases, and 16 bases separated the two germline ends. CDR3 amino acids: CAIRLGRPQGYTF. CDR3 in DNA: TGTGCCATCAGGCTAGGACGGCCACAGGGCTACACCTTC.